Presented here are 7 T cell receptor beta chains from one specimen sequenced in a study of cytomegalovirus exposure and HLA in healthy donors. Vbeta (60) and Jbeta (13) primers were used in the PCR. Generated by immunoSEQ multiplex PCR, the TCRdb table keeps only in-frame clones and is missing some. The sample carries over 100,000 clones, 50% to 70% recorded once. Sequencing was performed on PBMCs. These receptor sequences come from a human donor in good health.

This clone appeared a few times. The V and J genes are TRBV4-1 and TRBJ2-6; D possibly corresponds to TRBD2 (5 bases). Trimming took 0 bases from V and 3 from J, leaving 15 bases between them. The CDR3 runs to 18 residues. CDR1 is MGHRA and CDR2 is YSYEKL in the germline V gene. The CDR3 DNA reads as TGCGCCAGCAGCCAAGACGGTGGGGTTGGAGGTGGGGCCAACGTCCTGACTTTC. Residues: CASSQDGGVGGGANVLTF.

This clone was observed a handful of times. This chain joins TRBV7-9 and TRBJ1-5, with unresolved D. V lost 5 bases and J 6 bases, leaving 14 bases between the germline ends. This CDR3 comprises 14 residues. Germline V gene sequence: CDR1 SEHNR, CDR2 FQNEAQ (reference sequence). CDR3 amino acids: CASSRAGMGQPQHF. The CDR3 DNA is TGTGCCAGCAGCCGAGCGGGGATGGGTCAGCCCCAGCATTTT.

This clone was detected only a few times. The chain combines TRBV7-7 with TRBJ2-5; D ambiguous. Between the trimmed V and J ends, which lost 4 bases and 6 bases, there was a span of 6 bases. From germline, CDR1 is SSHAT and CDR2 FNYEAQ (reference sequence). CDR3 length equals 11 residues. This CDR3 is CASSSHQTQYF. CDR3 sequence (DNA): TGTGCCAGCAGCTCCCATCAGACCCAGTACTTC.

This clone was picked up a small number of times. V is TRBV4-1 and J is TRBJ2-7; 10 bases fit TRBD1. CDR3 size: 15 residues. V lost 1 base and J lost 7; bases outside the gene matches: 7. CDR1 MGHRA and CDR2 YSYEKL come from the germline V gene. CDR3 protein: CASSQALGTGEEQYF. The CDR3 bases are TGCGCCAGCAGCCAAGCTCTTGGGACAGGGGAAGAGCAGTACTTC.

The chain is built from TRBV19 and TRBJ2-1; D perhaps matches TRBD2 (6 bases). The germline V and J ends were trimmed by 4 bases and 6 bases, with 7 bases remaining between them. Germline CDR1 and CDR2: LNHDA and SQIVND (reference sequence). The CDR3 contains 12 residues. CDR3 sequence: CASSREANEQFF. Written as DNA, the CDR3 is TGTGCCAGTAGTAGGGAGGCCAATGAGCAGTTCTTC.

The rearrangement joins TRBV28 to TRBJ1-2; the match to TRBD1 covers 9 bases. The CDR3 totals 16 residues. The germline gives CDR1 MDHEN, CDR2 SYDVKM. Losses at the gene ends were 3 bases for V and 4 bases for J; bases not matched to a gene: 9. In DNA form, the CDR3 reads TGTGCCAGCAGTTTTCTCATGGGACAGGGACCCTATGGCTACACCTTC. It is translated as CASSFLMGQGPYGYTF.

This clone has more than one count but fewer than ten. The chain combines TRBV6-1 with TRBJ2-2; D unclear. Germline CDR1 reads MNHNS; CDR2 reads SASEGT. With 2 bases removed from V and 4 bases from J, the gap between germline ends came to 23 bases. This CDR3 has 19 residues. CDR3 in amino acids: CASSENFLYGSSGTGELFF. The DNA of the CDR3 is TGTGCCAGCAGTGAAAATTTTCTATATGGGTCTAGTGGCACCGGGGAGCTGTTTTTT.